Included here is one TCR beta chain sequence, with context. The data originate from a study of blood T cell repertoires in COVID-19. TCRdb keeps only in-frame clones here, not all; method: immunoSEQ multiplex PCR. The profile shows a few hundred thousand clones, approximately 86% of them singletons. In germline, CDR1 is MNHNY, CDR2 SVGAGI (reference sequence). The CDR3 totals 14 residues. Trimming left V 7 bases short and J 6 bases short, with 18 bases between. Sequencing was done on a sample of peripheral blood. The chain uses TRBV6-6 and TRBJ1-1; D call uncertain. The clonotype comes from a woman in her 30s who had recovered from COVID-19. In DNA, the CDR3 is TGTGCCAGCAACCTGAAAGCGATTAGCTCTGAAGCTTTCTTT. Amino acids: CASNLKAISSEAFF.